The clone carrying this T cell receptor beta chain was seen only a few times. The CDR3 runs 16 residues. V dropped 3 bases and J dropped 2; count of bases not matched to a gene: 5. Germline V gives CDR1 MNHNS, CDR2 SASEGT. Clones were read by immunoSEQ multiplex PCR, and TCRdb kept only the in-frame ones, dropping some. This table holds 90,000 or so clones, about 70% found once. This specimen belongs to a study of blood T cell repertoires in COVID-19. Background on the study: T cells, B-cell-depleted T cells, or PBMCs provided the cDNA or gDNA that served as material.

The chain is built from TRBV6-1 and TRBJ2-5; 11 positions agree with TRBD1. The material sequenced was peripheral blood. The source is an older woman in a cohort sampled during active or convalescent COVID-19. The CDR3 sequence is CASSEGTGGGQETQYF. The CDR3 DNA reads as TGTGCCAGCAGTGAGGGGACAGGGGGAGGACAAGAGACCCAGTACTTC.